These 16 T cell receptor beta chains originate from one sample sequenced in a study of T cell responses to AZD1222 COVID-19 vaccine. The method was immunoSEQ multiplex PCR; TCRdb's version includes in-frame clones alone and lacks a portion of them. The table has about 140,000 clones, roughly 89% seen once. Sequenced material: peripheral blood, taken on day 0 of AZD1222 vaccination. These receptors were taken from an adult in good health.

The V gene is TRBV5-6, the J gene TRBJ1-3, with unresolved D. Germline V gives CDR1 SGHDT, CDR2 YYEEEE. CDR3 length: 13 amino acids. V was trimmed by 4 bases and J by 2 bases, leaving 7 bases between them. Here the CDR3 reads CASSREAGNTIYF. In DNA, the CDR3 is TGTGCCAGCAGCCGGGAAGCTGGAAACACCATATATTTT.

The rearrangement links TRBV10-2 to TRBJ1-1; 11 bases align to TRBD1. The J segment lost 5 bases and the V segment lost 6 bases, leaving 2 bases of the junction unmatched. Germline V gives CDR1 WSHSY, CDR2 SAAADI. The CDR3 extends over 13 amino acids. The CDR3, as DNA: TGCGCCAGCAGGGGACAGGGGGTAACTGAAGCTTTCTTT. Protein sequence: CASRGQGVTEAFF.

The chain combines TRBV7-9 with TRBJ1-6; 7 bases fit TRBD1. The CDR3 loop spans 17 amino acids. Germline assignment: CDR1 SEHNR and CDR2 FQNEAQ (reference sequence). Trimming removed 5 bases from V and 7 bases from J; junction bases left unmatched: 14. CDR3 sequence reads: CASSTHNRGDKNSPLHF. In DNA, the CDR3 is TGTGCCAGCAGCACTCACAACAGGGGCGATAAGAATTCACCCCTCCACTTT. Full variable domain (missing parts from reference TRBV7-9 and TRBJ1-6): DTGVSQNPRHKITKRGQNVTFRCDPISEHNRLYWYRQTLGQGPEFLTYFQNEAQLEKSRLLSDRFSAERPKGSFSTLEIQRTEQGDSAMYLCASSTHNRGDKNSPLHFGNGTRLTVT.

The gene calls are TRBV3-1 (or the pseudogene TRBV3-2) and TRBJ1-2; no firm D call. This CDR3 is built from 14 residues. Germline-derived CDR1 and CDR2 are LGHDT and YNNKEL (reference sequence). Trimming left V 1 base short and J 1 base short, with 7 bases between. The CDR3 sequence: CASSQGPVNYGYTF. In DNA, the CDR3 is TGTGCCAGCAGCCAAGGTCCGGTTAACTATGGCTACACCTTC.

This sequence joins TRBV27 and TRBJ1-2; 9 nucleotides align to TRBD1. The CDR3 contains 14 residues. The V segment lost 5 bases and the J segment 7 bases; nucleotides outside the gene matches: 8. Germline values: CDR1 MNHEY, CDR2 SMNVEV (reference sequence). The CDR3 coding sequence is TGTGCCAGCAGTCCCTGGGACAGGGTGGGTGGCTACACCTTC. Its translation is CASSPWDRVGGYTF.

The chain employs TRBV7-3 and TRBJ1-2; weak D call: TRBD1 (5 bases). This CDR3 is built from 16 residues. CDR1 and CDR2 from the germline V gene are SGHTA and FQGTGA. V was pared by 4 bases and J by 5 bases, with 20 bases between. The chain's CDR3 is CASSSLKPGRIYGYTF. In DNA, the CDR3 is TGTGCCAGCAGCTCTTTAAAGCCGGGACGGATTTATGGCTACACCTTC.

CDR3 region: CASSPGTSGIAYNEQFF. In DNA form, the CDR3 reads TGTGCCAGCAGCCCGGGGACTAGCGGGATCGCCTACAATGAGCAGTTCTTC. The genes are TRBV5-4 and TRBJ2-1, with TRBD2 identical over 13 bases. The germline V gene has CDR1 SGHNT and CDR2 YYREEE (reference sequence). CDR3 length: 17 amino acids. Germline trimming cut 4 bases from V and 2 bases from J; bases unmatched to any gene: 6. The whole variable domain, remainder taken from reference TRBV5-4 and TRBJ2-1, is ETGVTQSPTHLIKTRGQQVTLRCSSQSGHNTVSWYQQALGQGPQFIFQYYREEENGRGNFPPRFSGLQFPNYSSELNVNALELDDSALYLCASSPGTSGIAYNEQFFGPGTRLTVL.

The rearrangement links TRBV10-1 to TRBJ1-4, with a tentative D call TRBD1 (5 bases). The CDR3 sequence is 10 residues long. Trimming shortened V by 10 bases and J by 12 bases, and 12 bases separated the two germline ends. The V gene's germline CDR1 is WNHNN and CDR2 SYGVQD (reference sequence). The CDR3 protein is CAIIGAELFF. In DNA form, the CDR3 reads TGCGCCATCATAGGGGCGGAACTGTTTTTT.

The chain combines TRBV11-3 with TRBJ2-7; D may correspond to TRBD1 or TRBD2 (6 bases each). The CDR3 sequence is 15 residues long. Per the germline V gene, CDR1 is SGHNT and CDR2 is YENEEA. V gave up 6 bases and J gave up 4 bases, with 19 bases separating them. As DNA, the CDR3 is TGTGCCAGCAGTCCTTGGGGGGACAAGCTATACGAGCAGTACTTC. This encodes CASSPWGDKLYEQYF.

This clone was seen a few times. This rearrangement joins TRBV7-2 to TRBJ2-7; D perhaps matches TRBD1 (7 bases). Germline loops: CDR1 SGHTA, CDR2 FQGNSA. V gave up 5 bases and J gave up 0 bases, with 23 bases separating them. The CDR3 has 18 residues. CDR3 DNA: TGTGCCAGCAGCCGTAAAATTTCTAACAGGGGACTCTCCTACGAGCAGTACTTC. Translating gives CASSRKISNRGLSYEQYF.

The chain is built from TRBV6-6 and TRBJ1-1; D ambiguous. The CDR3 runs 15 residues. The V gene's germline CDR1 is MNHNY and CDR2 SVGAGI (reference sequence). V was cut by 0 bases and J by 0 bases, with 8 bases left in between. The CDR3 DNA reads TGTGCCAGCAGTTACTCGGCAGGTATGAACACTGAAGCTTTCTTT. Protein: CASSYSAGMNTEAFF.

This chain connects TRBV5-4 to TRBJ1-1; tentative D call: TRBD1 (5 bases). CDR1 SGHNT and CDR2 YYREEE come from the germline V gene (reference sequence). The length of the CDR3 is 15 residues. Trimming took 4 bases from V and 6 from J, leaving 19 bases between them. The CDR3 bases are TGTGCCAGCAGCACTCTAGGTGGCAGGGTTGCTGAAGCTTTCTTT. Amino acids: CASSTLGGRVAEAFF.

The rearrangement links TRBV2 to TRBJ1-2; D is undetermined. V was clipped by 7 bases and J by 0 bases, with 18 bases between them. The CDR3 length is 16 residues. From germline, CDR1 is SNHLY and CDR2 FYNNEI. In nucleotides, the CDR3 is TGTGCCAGCACATTGGGGAAGTTTCCCGCTAACTATGGCTACACCTTC. As protein: CASTLGKFPANYGYTF.

The J gene is TRBJ2-2, the V gene TRBV29-1, with D perhaps matching TRBD1 or TRBD2 (5 bases each). In germline, CDR1 is SQVTM, CDR2 ANQGSEA. This CDR3 comprises 13 residues. Trimming left V 3 bases short and J 6 bases short, with 11 bases between. CDR3 residues: CSVDALGAGELFF. The CDR3 region has the DNA TGCAGCGTTGATGCACTAGGGGCCGGGGAGCTGTTTTTT.

The rearrangement uses TRBV27 and TRBJ2-7, with 8 bases aligning to TRBD1. V trimming: 4 bases; J trimming: 3 bases; junction bases outside the gene matches: 5. The CDR3 loop spans 14 amino acids. From germline, CDR1 is MNHEY and CDR2 SMNVEV (reference sequence). CDR3 coding DNA: TGTGCCAGCAGTTACTCTGGACAGGGCTACGAGCAGTACTTC. Translated: CASSYSGQGYEQYF.

The chain is built from TRBV28 and TRBJ1-5; the D is unclear. Trimming shortened V by 5 bases and J by 2 bases, and 16 bases separated the two germline ends. The CDR3 has 16 amino acids. In germline, CDR1 is MDHEN, CDR2 SYDVKM. CDR3 bases: TGTGCCAGCAGTAATCCGGGAAGTTTCCGCAATCAGCCCCAGCATTTT. Amino acid sequence: CASSNPGSFRNQPQHF.